The 27 T cell receptor beta chains reported below all come from one sample, sequenced in a study of vaccination effects on CD4 cells after COVID-19. Ahead of sequencing, the ViraFEST assay grew antigen-specific CD4+ T cells using viral peptide pools. Scientists isolated CD4+ T cells after a roughly 10-day culture period ended. The healthy vaccine recipients, who had no prior SARS-CoV-2 infection, showed negative nucleocapsid antibodies. Profiling relied on immunoSEQ multiplex PCR, and the TCRdb table lists in-frame clones only, not all of them. The sample includes tens of thousands of clones, 60% to 75% of them seen just once. The antigens for these receptors are not known. The specimen comprised CD4+ T cells from PBMCs cultured with HCoV-OC43 spike peptides, sampled before COVID-19 vaccination. The subset was: HCoV-OC43 spike overlapping peptide pool stimulation. The receptor source for this set is a human donor who received a COVID-19 vaccine.

The chain recombines TRBV6-5 with TRBJ2-7, with 7 bases lining up with TRBD1. The CDR3 sequence is 14 residues long. Germline values: CDR1 MNHEY, CDR2 SVGAGI. V lost 7 bases and J lost 0; bases outside the gene matches: 6. The CDR3 loop is CASTLTGISYEQYF. CDR3 sequence (DNA): TGTGCCAGCACCTTGACAGGGATCTCCTACGAGCAGTACTTC.

This clone came up a few times. This sample includes further DNA sequences coding for the same CDR3. The gene calls are TRBV11-2 and TRBJ1-2; D is possibly TRBD1 (5 bases). The germline CDR1 and CDR2 sequences are SGHAT and FQNNGV. CDR3 length equals 15 residues. V was trimmed by 0 bases and J by 0 bases, leaving 8 bases between them. CDR3 in amino acids: CASSLDPGANYGYTF. In nucleotides, the CDR3 is TGTGCCAGCAGCTTAGATCCGGGGGCTAACTATGGCTACACCTTC.

This chain links TRBV2 with TRBJ2-5; D gene ambiguous. Deletions cut 4 bases from V and 4 bases from J, with 22 bases between. This CDR3 spans 17 amino acids. Germline V gives CDR1 SNHLY, CDR2 FYNNEI. The CDR3 DNA is TGTGCCAGCAGTGTCAACATGGGAACCCCTCTGGGAGAGACCCAGTACTTC. As protein: CASSVNMGTPLGETQYF. Drawing the rest from reference TRBV2 and TRBJ2-5, the complete variable domain is EPEVTQTPSHQVTQMGQEVILRCVPISNHLYFYWYRQILGQKVEFLVSFYNNEISEKSEIFDDQFSVERPDGSNFTLKIRSTKLEDSAMYFCASSVNMGTPLGETQYFGPGTRLLVL.

V is TRBV28 and J is TRBJ2-7, with D uncertain. The CDR3 is 14 residues long. Trimming left V 6 bases short and J 0 bases short, with 12 bases between. Germline V gene data show CDR1 as MDHEN and CDR2 as SYDVKM. The CDR3 DNA reads TGTGCCAGCAGCTATGGGCTCCGCTCCTACGAGCAGTACTTC. The encoded protein is CASSYGLRSYEQYF. Complete variable domain (other parts from reference TRBV28 and TRBJ2-7): DVKVTQSSRYLVKRTGEKVFLECVQDMDHENMFWYRQDPGLGLRLIYFSYDVKMKEKGDIPEGYSVSREKKERFSLILESASTNQTSMYLCASSYGLRSYEQYFGPGTRLTVT.

This chain links TRBV3-1 (or the pseudogene TRBV3-2) with TRBJ2-7, with 8 bases lining up with TRBD2. With V trimmed by 0 bases and J by 2 bases, 6 bases remained unmatched. This CDR3 spans 16 amino acids. The germline CDR1 and CDR2 sequences are LGHDT and YNNKEL (reference sequence). The CDR3 coding sequence is TGTGCCAGCAGCCAAGACCCAGCGGGGGCTGCCTACGAGCAGTACTTC. As protein: CASSQDPAGAAYEQYF.

This clone was detected a few times. The chain is built from TRBV5-5 and TRBJ2-7, with D tentatively TRBD1 (5 bases). CDR3 length: 14 amino acids. CDR1 SGHKS and CDR2 YYEKEE come from the germline V gene (reference sequence). The V end lost 4 bases, the J end lost 9 bases, and 20 bases lay between the germline ends. CDR3 sequence reads: CASSGTGRSLGQYF. CDR3 nucleotide sequence: TGTGCCAGCAGCGGCACAGGACGGTCCCTGGGGCAGTACTTC.

The chain couples TRBV19 to TRBJ2-7; no reliable D call. V dropped 10 bases and J dropped 0 bases, with 19 bases sitting between them. Per the germline V gene, CDR1 is LNHDA and CDR2 is SQIVND (reference sequence). This CDR3 has 15 residues. The CDR3 region has the DNA TGTGCCACCCGACCCTCAGTGGCCCACTCCTACGAGCAGTACTTC. Its translation: CATRPSVAHSYEQYF.

This chain joins TRBV11-3 and TRBJ2-1, with D possibly being TRBD2 (5 bases). This CDR3 is built from 13 residues. Trimming removed 5 bases from V and 4 bases from J, with 9 bases in between. CDR1 and CDR2 from the germline V gene are SGHNT and YENEEA. The CDR3: CASSRSGYNEQFF. CDR3 DNA: TGTGCCAGCAGCCGAAGCGGATACAATGAGCAGTTCTTC.

This clone occurred a few times. V gene TRBV5-4 combines with J gene TRBJ1-3, with D perhaps TRBD1 (6 bases). The ends were cut back, 0 bases at V and 0 bases at J, with 7 bases in the middle. The CDR3 totals 15 residues. The germline V gene encodes CDR1 SGHNT and CDR2 YYREEE (reference sequence). The CDR3 region has the DNA TGTGCCAGCAGCTTGGCAGGGGCCTCTGGAAACACCATATATTTT. It specifies CASSLAGASGNTIYF.

This clone was counted a single time. The chain carries TRBV19 and TRBJ1-1, with D perhaps matching TRBD1 (5 bases). The CDR3 is 13 amino acids. V was trimmed by 1 base and J by 4 bases, leaving 7 bases between them. Germline V gives CDR1 LNHDA, CDR2 SQIVND (reference sequence). CDR3 DNA sequence: TGTGCCAGTAGTATAGTCGGGGCCACTGAAGCTTTCTTT. This gives the protein CASSIVGATEAFF.

This clone appeared a few times. The chain joins TRBV18 to TRBJ1-1, with D hard to call. V was trimmed by 2 bases and J by 2 bases, leaving 6 bases between them. The germline gives CDR1 KGHSH, CDR2 LQKENI. The CDR3 loop spans 13 amino acids. The CDR3 sequence is CASSPIQNTEAFF. CDR3 in DNA: TGTGCCAGCTCACCAATTCAAAACACTGAAGCTTTCTTT. The whole variable domain, remainder taken from reference TRBV18 and TRBJ1-1, is NAGVMQNPRHLVRRRGQEARLRCSPMKGHSHVYWYRQLPEEGLKFMVYLQKENIIDESGMPKERFSAEFPKEGPSILRIQQVVRGDSAAYFCASSPIQNTEAFFGQGTRLTVV.

V and J are TRBV4-2 and TRBJ1-5; 7 positions match TRBD1. The CDR3 consists of 15 residues. V was clipped by 1 base and J by 8 bases; unmatched bases: 8. Germline V gene data show CDR1 as LGHNA and CDR2 as YNFKEQ. The CDR3 DNA follows: TGTGCCAGCAGCCAAGTGCGGCGAGGGGGCGAGCCCCAGCATTTT. Protein: CASSQVRRGGEPQHF.

The rearrangement links TRBV5-1 to TRBJ1-1; D is unresolved. Deletions cut 2 bases from V and 4 bases from J, with 15 bases between. There are 15 residues in the CDR3. Germline CDR1 and CDR2: SGHRS and YFSETQ. CDR3 protein: CASSLRMGSGTEAFF. The DNA of the CDR3 is TGCGCCAGCAGCTTAAGGATGGGTAGTGGCACTGAAGCTTTCTTT.

This clone was seen more than once but under ten times. The CDR3 DNA reads TGTGCCAGCAGCTTAGCTAGCGGGGGGCACAATGAGCAGTTCTTC. This translates into CASSLASGGHNEQFF. The chain uses TRBV7-2 and TRBJ2-1, with TRBD2 matching 10 bases. Germline CDR1 and CDR2: SGHTA and FQGNSA. V trimming: 0 bases; J trimming: 5 bases; junction bases outside the gene matches: 1. The CDR3 has 15 residues.

This clone has more than one count but fewer than ten. The chain links TRBV28 to TRBJ2-7, with 8 bases matching TRBD1. The CDR3 is made up of 14 amino acids. V trimming: 6 bases; J trimming: 4 bases; junction bases outside the gene matches: 8. Germline V gene data show CDR1 as MDHEN and CDR2 as SYDVKM. In DNA, the CDR3 is TGTGCCAGCAGCGCAGGGGGCTCTGTATACGAGCAGTACTTC. It yields the protein CASSAGGSVYEQYF.

There are a few counts of this clone. The V and J genes are TRBV7-9 and TRBJ2-2, with TRBD1 as a possible D gene (8 bases). The germline V and J ends were trimmed by 6 bases and 3 bases, with 17 bases remaining between them. The CDR3 sequence is 16 residues long. The germline V gene has CDR1 SEHNR and CDR2 FQNEAQ (reference sequence). CDR3 loop: CASRPRTGRDTGELFF. The CDR3, as DNA: TGTGCCAGCAGGCCACGGACAGGGAGGGACACCGGGGAGCTGTTTTTT.

The gene calls are TRBV5-1 and TRBJ1-5; tentatively, D is TRBD1 (6 bases). The CDR3 runs 15 residues. The germline CDR1 and CDR2 sequences are SGHRS and YFSETQ. The V and J ends lost 0 bases and 0 bases respectively, with 7 bases between them. CDR3: CASSLGDNSNQPQHF. CDR3 coding DNA: TGCGCCAGCAGCTTGGGGGACAATAGCAATCAGCCCCAGCATTTT.

This chain connects TRBV7-3 to TRBJ1-2; no firm D call. The CDR3 length is 13 residues. V lost 0 bases and J 11 bases, leaving 13 bases between the germline ends. Germline lookup yields CDR1 SGHTA and CDR2 FQGTGA. Written as DNA, the CDR3 is TGTGCCAGCAGCTTAACGCAAAGGGCGGGATACACCTTC. This codes for CASSLTQRAGYTF.

The chain employs TRBV12-3 or TRBV12-4 and TRBJ1-1; no reliable D call. The ends were cut back, 3 bases at V and 4 bases at J, with 9 bases in the middle. The CDR3 sequence is 13 residues long. The CDR3 bases are TGTGCCAGCAGTTTGATAAAGGGCACTGAAGCTTTCTTT. This sequence encodes CASSLIKGTEAFF.

In this sample, this clone turned up a few times. The chain recombines TRBV7-9 with TRBJ1-2, with a tentative D call TRBD1 (6 bases). CDR1 is SEHNR, CDR2 FQNEAQ, per germline (reference sequence). V was cut by 4 bases and J by 5 bases, with 17 bases left in between. The CDR3 is 15 amino acids. The CDR3: CASSSQQGGRYGYTF. The CDR3 DNA reads TGTGCCAGCAGCTCTCAACAGGGAGGGCGTTATGGCTACACCTTC.

This chain links TRBV5-4 with TRBJ2-5; 9 nucleotides agree with TRBD1. V lost 2 bases to trimming and J lost 5 bases; unmatched junction nucleotides: 4. CDR1 is SGHNT and CDR2 is YYREEE in the germline V gene (reference sequence). The CDR3 sequence is 14 residues long. The CDR3 nucleotides are TGTGCCAGCAGCTTACAGGGGGCGGAGGAGACCCAGTACTTC. This sequence encodes CASSLQGAEETQYF.

The CDR3 nucleotides are TGTGCCAGCAGTGAGTCGGGTATCGGTACGCAGTATTTT. Residues: CASSESGIGTQYF. The chain carries TRBV6-1 and TRBJ2-3; D remains ambiguous. Germline V lookup: CDR1 MNHNS, CDR2 SASEGT. The V end was cut by 3 bases, the J end by 8 bases, with 12 bases between. This CDR3 is 13 amino acids long.

This clone was counted between two and nine times. CDR3 in amino acids: CASSEAQHTSTDTQYF. CDR3 DNA: TGTGCCAGCAGTGAGGCGCAGCATACTAGCACAGATACGCAGTATTTT. The chain joins TRBV25-1 to TRBJ2-3; D remains unclear. This CDR3 region has 16 residues. CDR1 is MGHDK and CDR2 is SYGVNS in the germline V gene. With 3 bases removed from V and 0 bases from J, the gap between germline ends came to 13 bases.

This clone occurred once. The V gene is TRBV27, the J gene TRBJ1-6, with 7 bases aligning to TRBD1. The CDR3 runs to 15 residues. Per germline, CDR1 MNHEY and CDR2 SMNVEV (reference sequence). Germline trimming cut 5 bases from V and 8 bases from J; bases unmatched to any gene: 9. CDR3: CASSRNDRVDSPLHF. The CDR3, as DNA: TGTGCCAGCAGTAGAAACGACAGGGTCGATTCACCCCTCCACTTT.

The chain recombines TRBV25-1 with TRBJ2-7; 7 bases align to TRBD2. This CDR3 contains 14 residues. The junction had 6 bases not matched to a gene; V was cut back by 5 bases and J by 2 bases. Germline lookup yields CDR1 MGHDK and CDR2 SYGVNS. The CDR3 coding sequence is TGTGCCAGCAGTCAGGAGGCGGGGGCCTACGAGCAGTACTTC. Translation: CASSQEAGAYEQYF.

V gene TRBV5-8 combines with J gene TRBJ1-4, with 8 bases lining up with TRBD1. Germline loops: CDR1 SGHTS, CDR2 YDEGEE. The CDR3 loop spans 14 amino acids. Germline trimming cut 4 bases from V and 8 bases from J; bases unmatched to any gene: 7. The CDR3 reads CASSGTGGREKLFF. CDR3 nucleotide sequence: TGTGCCAGCAGCGGTACAGGGGGGAGAGAAAAACTGTTTTTT. Full variable domain (remainder filled in from reference TRBV5-8 and TRBJ1-4): EAGVTQSPTHLIKTRGQQATLRCSPISGHTSVYWYQQALGLGLQFLLWYDEGEERNRGNFPPRFSGRQFPNYSSELNVNALELEDSALYLCASSGTGGREKLFFGSGTQLSVL.

This clone showed up just once. This chain connects TRBV7-2 to TRBJ2-7; D possibly corresponds to TRBD1 (6 bases). V shed 4 bases and J shed 4 bases, with 14 bases lying between them. This CDR3 contains 14 residues. The germline CDR1 and CDR2 sequences are SGHTA and FQGNSA. CDR3 sequence: CASSYRVTPYEQYF. In DNA form, the CDR3 reads TGTGCCAGCAGCTACAGGGTAACCCCATACGAGCAGTACTTC.